This is a list of T cell receptor beta chains from one sample in a study of T-cell reconstitution after alpha-beta-depleted transplantation in children. TCRdb called the PCR reads again in MiXCR, with one record for every CDR3 protein. The sample carries approximately 800,000 distinct CDR3 sequences, less than 20% recorded once. Sequenced material: PBMCs, mostly from graft donor cells, taken 360 days after TCRalphabeta/CD19-depleted stem cell transplant. All receptors come from a male patient between 10 and 17 years old who had a stem cell transplant for acute lymphoblastic leukemia, so the T cells may come from the graft donor. CDR3s include the opening cysteine and the closing phenylalanine or tryptophan. A D gene is named only where the DNA matches it firmly. Not all rows give a size; the values are once, few, many and, for expanded clones, a class.

TRBV30,TRBJ2-1,NA,NA,CAWNYPDPSYNEQFF,TGTGCCTGGAATTACCCTGATCCCTCCTACAATGAGCAGTTCTTC
TRBV7-8,TRBJ1-1,NA,TRBD1,CASSFNRGPVPMNTEAFF,TGTGCCAGCAGCTTTAACAGGGGGCCGGTTCCTATGAACACTGAAGCTTTCTTT
TRBV7-2,TRBJ2-7,NA,NA,CASSLARVSRASYEQYF,TGTGCCAGCAGCTTAGCGCGTGTATCCAGGGCCTCCTACGAGCAGTACTTC
TRBV9,TRBJ1-6,few,TRBD1,CASSALTGANSPLHF,TGTGCCAGCAGCGCCTTGACAGGGGCTAATTCACCCCTCCACTTT
TRBV3-1,TRBJ2-1,NA,NA,CASSQDPRLALNYNEQFF,TGTGCCAGCAGCCAAGATCCTAGGCTAGCGTTAAACTACAATGAGCAGTTCTTC
TRBV29-1,TRBJ1-4,NA,NA,CSVEDKGSLATNEKLFF,TGCAGCGTTGAAGATAAAGGGAGCCTTGCAACTAATGAAAAACTGTTTTTT
TRBV9,TRBJ1-4,few,NA,CASGTPGHNEKLFF,TGTGCCAGCGGGACGCCGGGCCACAATGAAAAACTGTTTTTT
TRBV6-4,TRBJ1-4,NA,NA,CASSTARGWTEWSTNEKLFF,TGTGCCAGCAGTACCGCCCGAGGGTGGACGGAGTGGTCAACTAATGAAAAACTGTTTTTT
TRBV6-1,TRBJ2-2,NA,TRBD1,CASRTGLNTGELFF,TGTGCCAGCAGGACAGGGTTAAACACCGGGGAGCTGTTTTTT
TRBV4-1,TRBJ1-5,NA,NA,CASSQVPGLVLRNQPQHF,TGCGCCAGCAGCCAAGTCCCAGGCCTTGTCCTGCGCAATCAGCCCCAGCATTTT
TRBV2,TRBJ2-2,NA,TRBD1,CASMEGQGAIGELFF,TGTGCCAGCATGGAGGGGCAGGGGGCTATCGGGGAGCTGTTTTTT
TRBV5-1,TRBJ1-1,few,NA,CASSETFQGLNTEAFF,TGCGCCAGCAGCGAAACCTTTCAGGGGCTTAACACTGAAGCTTTCTTT
TRBV6-5,TRBJ1-3,NA,NA,CASSYLRRASGNTIYF,TGTGCCAGCAGTTATTTGAGGAGGGCCTCTGGAAACACCATATATTTT
TRBV20-1,TRBJ1-5,few,NA,CSARVRGGSNQPQHF,TGCAGTGCTAGGGTCCGGGGAGGAAGCAATCAGCCCCAGCATTTT
TRBV29-1,TRBJ2-2,few,NA,CSAPGHGGGELFF,TGCAGCGCTCCGGGACACGGGGGCGGGGAGCTGTTTTTT